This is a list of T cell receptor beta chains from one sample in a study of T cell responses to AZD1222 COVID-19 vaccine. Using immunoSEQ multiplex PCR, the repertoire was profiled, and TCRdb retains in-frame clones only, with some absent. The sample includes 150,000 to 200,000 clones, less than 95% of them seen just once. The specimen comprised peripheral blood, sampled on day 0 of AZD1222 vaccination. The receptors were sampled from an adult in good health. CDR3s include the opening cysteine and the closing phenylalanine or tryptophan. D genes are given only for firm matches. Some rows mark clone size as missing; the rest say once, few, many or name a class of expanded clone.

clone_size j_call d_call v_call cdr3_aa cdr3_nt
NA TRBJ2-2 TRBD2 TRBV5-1 CASGTSGTGELFF TGCGCCAGCGGGACTAGCGGGACCGGGGAGCTGTTTTTT
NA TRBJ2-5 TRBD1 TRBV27 CASSLQGAGETQYF TGTGCCAGCAGTTTACAGGGGGCCGGGGAGACCCAGTACTTC
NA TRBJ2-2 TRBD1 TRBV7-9 CASSRQGEAGELFF TGTGCCAGCAGTCGACAGGGGGAGGCCGGGGAGCTGTTTTTT
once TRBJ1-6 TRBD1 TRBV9 CASSPLRDRDNSPLHF TGTGCCAGCAGCCCCTTGAGGGACAGAGATAATTCACCCCTCCACTTT
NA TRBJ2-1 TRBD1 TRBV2 CASADRDRSYNEQFF TGTGCCAGCGCCGACCGGGACAGATCCTACAATGAGCAGTTCTTC
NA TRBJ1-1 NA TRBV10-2 CASSEATEAFF TGCGCCAGCAGTGAGGCCACTGAAGCTTTCTTT
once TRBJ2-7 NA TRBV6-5 CASAGRGIYEQYF TGTGCCAGCGCTGGCAGGGGAATTTACGAGCAGTACTTC
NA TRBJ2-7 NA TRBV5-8 CASSLSGAQSRQYF TGTGCCAGCAGCTTGTCCGGGGCCCAAAGTCGGCAGTACTTC
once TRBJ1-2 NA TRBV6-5 CASSPVYGYTF TGTGCCAGCTCTCCGGTCTATGGCTACACCTTC
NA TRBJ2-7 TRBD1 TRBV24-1 CATSDSGTGPPYEQYF TGTGCCACCAGTGATTCCGGGACAGGGCCCCCCTACGAGCAGTACTTC
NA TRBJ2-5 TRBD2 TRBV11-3 CASSSRLARETQYF TGTGCCAGCAGCTCCCGACTAGCCCGGGAGACCCAGTACTTC
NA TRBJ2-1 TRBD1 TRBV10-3 CAISEWERTGKYNEQFF TGTGCCATCAGTGAATGGGAAAGGACAGGGAAGTACAATGAGCAGTTCTTC
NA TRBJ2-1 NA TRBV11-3 CASSLGDSWVGGFYNEQFF TGTGCCAGCAGCTTAGGTGATTCGTGGGTTGGCGGCTTCTACAATGAGCAGTTCTTC
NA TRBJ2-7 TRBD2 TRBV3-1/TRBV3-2 CASSPPSAGGRSYEQYF TGTGCCAGCAGCCCCCCCTCGGCTGGCGGGAGGTCCTACGAGCAGTACTTC
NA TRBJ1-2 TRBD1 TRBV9 CASSARQGANSFGYTF TGTGCCAGCAGCGCCCGACAGGGGGCGAATTCGTTTGGCTACACCTTC